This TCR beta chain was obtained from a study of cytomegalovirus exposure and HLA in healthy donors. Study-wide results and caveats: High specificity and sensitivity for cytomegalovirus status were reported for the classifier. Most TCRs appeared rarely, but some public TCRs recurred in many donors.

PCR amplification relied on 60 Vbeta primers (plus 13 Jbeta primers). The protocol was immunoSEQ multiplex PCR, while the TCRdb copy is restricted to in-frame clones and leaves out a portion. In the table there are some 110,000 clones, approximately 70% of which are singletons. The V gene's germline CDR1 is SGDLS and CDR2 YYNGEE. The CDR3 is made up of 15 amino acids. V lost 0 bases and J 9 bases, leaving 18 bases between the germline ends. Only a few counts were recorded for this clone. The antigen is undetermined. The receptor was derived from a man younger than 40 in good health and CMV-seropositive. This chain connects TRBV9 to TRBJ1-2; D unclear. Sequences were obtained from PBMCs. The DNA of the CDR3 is TGTGCCAGCAGCGTAGCCACCAGAGGGATTGGAAGCTACACCTTC. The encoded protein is CASSVATRGIGSYTF.